Each of the 25 T cell receptor beta chains below was sequenced from the same sample in a study of blood T cell repertoires in COVID-19 (dated by TCRdb to between 2020 and 2021). The library was produced with the immunoSEQ multiplex PCR assay. TCRdb obtained this table from immuneACCESS and retained in-frame rearrangements with V and J assigned. These tables miss some clones; where compared with another copy, unresolved V genes account for less than half of the shortfall, and the remainder is unexplained. For this sample the table gives 290,000 or so clones, of which about 88% were detected only once. The ten top clones hold around 1.2% of the sample. The sequencing sample was made of peripheral blood. These receptors originate from a man between 65 and 80 years old with acute or convalescent COVID-19.

The chain links TRBV15 to TRBJ1-5; a weak D match, TRBD1 (5 bases). Germline V lookup: CDR1 LNHNV, CDR2 YYDKDF (reference sequence). The CDR3 has 17 residues. The V end was cut by 0 bases, the J end by 0 bases, with 12 bases between. In DNA form, the CDR3 reads TGTGCCACCAGCAGAGATCTCCGGGGACTTAGCAATCAGCCCCAGCATTTT. It encodes CATSRDLRGLSNQPQHF.

The chain joins TRBV4-3 to TRBJ2-3, with 9 bases aligning to TRBD2. Looked up from germline, CDR1 is LGHNA and CDR2 is YSLEER. Trimming removed 2 bases from V and 4 bases from J; junction bases left unmatched: 7. The CDR3 is 16 residues long. CDR3 loop: CASSQRFQRGADTQYF. In DNA form, the CDR3 reads TGCGCCAGCAGCCAACGATTCCAGCGGGGGGCAGATACGCAGTATTTT.

This clone came up once. The V and J genes are TRBV11-2 and TRBJ2-1, with D possibly being TRBD1 (5 bases). The V end lost 0 bases, the J end lost 0 bases, and 6 bases lay between the germline ends. The germline gives CDR1 SGHAT, CDR2 FQNNGV. The CDR3 runs to 15 residues. Here the CDR3 reads CASSLDRGSYNEQFF. DNA of the CDR3: TGTGCCAGCAGCTTAGATAGGGGCTCCTACAATGAGCAGTTCTTC. Variable domain in full (rest from reference TRBV11-2 and TRBJ2-1): EAGVAQSPRYKIIEKRQSVAFWCNPISGHATLYWYQQILGQGPKLLIQFQNNGVVDDSQLPKDRFSAERLKGVDSTLKIQPAKLEDSAVYLCASSLDRGSYNEQFFGPGTRLTVL.

V gene TRBV24-1 combines with J gene TRBJ1-2; TRBD1 agrees at 9 bases. With 3 bases clipped from V and 3 bases from J, the junction kept 4 bases outside the gene matches. The germline gives CDR1 KGHDR, CDR2 SFDVKD. The CDR3 totals 15 residues. CDR3 bases: TGTGCCACCAGTGATGCACAGGGGGCGGACTATGGCTACACCTTC. As protein: CATSDAQGADYGYTF.

V and J are TRBV7-9 and TRBJ2-3; TRBD2 agrees at 7 bases. V lost 8 bases and J lost 3; bases outside the gene matches: 5. This CDR3 is built from 13 residues. Germline V gene sequence: CDR1 SEHNR, CDR2 FQNEAQ (reference sequence). The CDR3 sequence: CASGLEVTDTQYF. CDR3 bases: TGTGCCAGCGGACTAGAAGTAACAGATACGCAGTATTTT.

This chain uses TRBV10-2 with TRBJ1-4; 10 nucleotides match TRBD1. The trim removed 7 bases at V and 7 bases at J, leaving 12 bases unmatched. CDR1 WSHSY and CDR2 SAAADI come from the germline V gene. The CDR3 contains 16 residues. CDR3 in amino acids: CASTPRWDRGGEKLFF. CDR3 in DNA: TGCGCCAGCACTCCCCGATGGGACAGGGGTGGTGAAAAACTGTTTTTT.

The chain links TRBV9 to TRBJ2-3, with D tentatively TRBD1 (6 bases). Trimming removed 4 bases at V and 6 bases at J, with 9 bases between. CDR1 and CDR2 from the germline V gene are SGDLS and YYNGEE. The CDR3 runs 12 residues. CDR3 sequence: CASSRDRDTQYF. The DNA for the CDR3 is TGTGCCAGCAGCCGCGACAGGGATACGCAGTATTTT.

This clone was recorded only once. The gene calls are TRBV3-1 (or the pseudogene TRBV3-2) and TRBJ1-1, with D uncertain. The CDR3 is 13 residues long. From germline, CDR1 is LGHDT and CDR2 YNNKEL (reference sequence). With 4 bases removed from V and 3 bases from J, the gap between germline ends came to 9 bases. Written as DNA, the CDR3 is TGTGCCAGCAGCCGCAGAACAGACACTGAAGCTTTCTTT. Encoded protein: CASSRRTDTEAFF.

The CDR3 here is CASSLTTGTGNTIYF. The CDR3 nucleotides are TGTGCCAGCAGCTTAACGACAGGGACCGGAAACACCATATATTTT. The chain is built from TRBV7-9 and TRBJ1-3; 7 nucleotides match TRBD1. The ends lost 2 bases at V and 4 bases at J; junction bases unmatched: 5. This CDR3 is built from 15 residues. Germline V CDR1 and CDR2: SEHNR, FQNEAQ (reference sequence).

The chain links TRBV11-2 to TRBJ2-7; 9 bases line up with TRBD2. The germline CDR1 and CDR2 sequences are SGHAT and FQNNGV. CDR3 length: 15 residues. V gave up 2 bases and J gave up 4 bases; unmatched junction bases: 6. The CDR3 loop reads CASSLISGGDYEQYF. CDR3 in DNA: TGTGCCAGCAGCTTAATTAGCGGGGGAGATTACGAGCAGTACTTC.

V and J are TRBV3-1 (or the pseudogene TRBV3-2) and TRBJ2-5; the match to TRBD1 covers 10 bases. This CDR3 is 14 amino acids long. V was pared by 4 bases and J by 3 bases, with 2 bases of the junction left unmatched. Germline loops: CDR1 LGHDT, CDR2 YNNKEL (reference sequence). The CDR3 reads CASSPGQGEETQYF. DNA for the CDR3: TGTGCCAGCAGCCCTGGACAGGGGGAAGAGACCCAGTACTTC.

This sequence joins TRBV9 and TRBJ2-3; TRBD2 aligns across 7 bases. This CDR3 comprises 15 residues. Germline trimming cut 4 bases from V and 2 bases from J; bases unmatched to any gene: 7. CDR1 is SGDLS and CDR2 is YYNGEE in the germline V gene. Written as DNA, the CDR3 is TGTGCCAGCAGCCTGCCTAGCGGCGTCACAGATACGCAGTATTTT. Its translation is CASSLPSGVTDTQYF.

The chain joins TRBV5-1 to TRBJ2-3, with 11 positions matching TRBD2. Germline V gene lookup returns CDR1 SGHRS and CDR2 YFSETQ. Trimming removed 1 base from V and 3 bases from J; junction bases left unmatched: 7. CDR3 length: 17 residues. The chain's CDR3 is CASSLSPGLAETDTQYF. Written as DNA, the CDR3 is TGCGCCAGCAGCTTGTCCCCGGGACTAGCGGAGACAGATACGCAGTATTTT.

The CDR3 loop is CASSVGTGGPYEQYF. The CDR3 DNA is TGTGCCAGCAGCGTAGGTACAGGGGGGCCCTACGAGCAGTACTTC. The V gene is TRBV9, the J gene TRBJ2-7; 8 bases fit TRBD1. V lost 0 bases and J lost 2; bases outside the gene matches: 4. In germline, CDR1 is SGDLS, CDR2 YYNGEE. The CDR3 consists of 15 residues.

The chain carries TRBV12-3 or TRBV12-4 and TRBJ2-7, with D perhaps matching TRBD1 (5 bases). With 9 bases removed from V and 3 bases from J, the gap between germline ends came to 15 bases. This CDR3 spans 13 amino acids. The DNA for the CDR3 is TGTGCCAGTGGTAGGGGATCGGACTACGAGCAGTACTTC. This gives the protein CASGRGSDYEQYF.

The V and J genes are TRBV7-9 and TRBJ2-7, with 9 bases fitting TRBD1. The CDR3 is made up of 15 amino acids. Germline V gene sequence: CDR1 SEHNR, CDR2 FQNEAQ (reference sequence). Losses at the gene ends were 6 bases for V and 2 bases for J; bases not matched to a gene: 8. In nucleotides, the CDR3 is TGTGCCAGCAGTTTTACAGGGGGCGCCCCCTACGAGCAGTACTTC. It specifies CASSFTGGAPYEQYF.

V is TRBV12-3 or TRBV12-4 and J is TRBJ1-2, with 8 bases matching TRBD1. J gave up 4 bases and V 6 bases, and 4 bases lay outside the gene matches. There are 13 residues in the CDR3. The CDR3 protein is CASRGQGIYGYTF. CDR3 nucleotides: TGTGCCAGCAGAGGACAGGGAATCTATGGCTACACCTTC.

The V and J genes are TRBV2 and TRBJ1-4, with 7 positions matching TRBD1. The germline V gene encodes CDR1 SNHLY and CDR2 FYNNEI. The CDR3 totals 15 residues. Germline trimming cut 2 bases from V and 4 bases from J; bases unmatched to any gene: 4. The CDR3 region is CASSETTGSNEKLFF. Written as DNA, the CDR3 is TGTGCCAGCAGTGAAACGACAGGGAGTAATGAAAAACTGTTTTTT.

The chain uses TRBV7-3 and TRBJ2-2; maybe TRBD1 (6 bases). V lost 4 bases and J 7 bases, leaving 16 bases between the germline ends. CDR3 length: 15 amino acids. Germline CDR1 reads SGHTA; CDR2 reads FQGTGA. The CDR3 DNA sequence: TGTGCCAGCAGCTCGCCCGGGACAAGGGGCGGGGAGCTGTTTTTT. Translating it yields CASSSPGTRGGELFF.

The chain has TRBV28 and TRBJ2-1; D unclear. Trimming shortened V by 6 bases and J by 6 bases, and 9 bases separated the two germline ends. This CDR3 region has 12 residues. From germline, CDR1 is MDHEN and CDR2 SYDVKM. The CDR3 nucleotides are TGTGCCAGCAGCCAGCTAGGCAATGAGCAGTTCTTC. It yields the protein CASSQLGNEQFF.

The genes are TRBV9 and TRBJ1-4, with 11 bases identical to TRBD1. The V gene's germline CDR1 is SGDLS and CDR2 YYNGEE. The CDR3 loop spans 16 amino acids. V was clipped by 1 base and J by 8 bases; unmatched bases: 7. The CDR3 protein is CASSVSGGQGAEKLFF. CDR3 bases: TGTGCCAGCAGCGTAAGCGGCGGACAGGGGGCCGAAAAACTGTTTTTT.

The CDR3 nucleotides read TGTGCCAGCAGCAGGGGCCCTGCTTCCTACAATGAGCAGTTCTTC. Amino acids: CASSRGPASYNEQFF. The chain is built from TRBV5-5 and TRBJ2-1, with D perhaps matching TRBD1 (5 bases). The CDR3 consists of 15 residues. The V gene's germline CDR1 is SGHKS and CDR2 YYEKEE (reference sequence). V was clipped by 4 bases and J by 1 base, with 12 bases between them.

The CDR3 DNA follows: TGTGCCAGCAGCGTCCTAGCGGGAGGGCCCCAGCAGTACTTC. Its translation: CASSVLAGGPQQYF. The rearrangement uses TRBV28 and TRBJ2-7, with 12 nucleotides matching TRBD2. V dropped 6 bases and J dropped 8; count of bases not matched to a gene: 8. The CDR3 contains 14 residues. CDR1 and CDR2 (germline): MDHEN, SYDVKM.

In its sample, this clone was seen a few times. The chain couples TRBV6-2 or TRBV6-3 to TRBJ2-5; D is ambiguous. V lost 0 bases, J lost 2 bases, and 13 bases lay in between. The CDR3 runs 16 residues. From germline, CDR1 is MNHEY and CDR2 SVGEGT. CDR3 nucleotides: TGTGCCAGCAGTTACTCGATTGGGCAGGTACAAGAGACCCAGTACTTC. Translation gives CASSYSIGQVQETQYF.

V and J are TRBV2 and TRBJ2-5; 7 bases line up with TRBD1. The germline CDR1 and CDR2 sequences are SNHLY and FYNNEI. V lost 7 bases, J lost 1 base, and 3 bases stayed unmatched. CDR3 length equals 13 residues. The CDR3 region is CASTGTAQETQYF. As DNA, the CDR3 is TGTGCCAGCACCGGGACAGCCCAAGAGACCCAGTACTTC.